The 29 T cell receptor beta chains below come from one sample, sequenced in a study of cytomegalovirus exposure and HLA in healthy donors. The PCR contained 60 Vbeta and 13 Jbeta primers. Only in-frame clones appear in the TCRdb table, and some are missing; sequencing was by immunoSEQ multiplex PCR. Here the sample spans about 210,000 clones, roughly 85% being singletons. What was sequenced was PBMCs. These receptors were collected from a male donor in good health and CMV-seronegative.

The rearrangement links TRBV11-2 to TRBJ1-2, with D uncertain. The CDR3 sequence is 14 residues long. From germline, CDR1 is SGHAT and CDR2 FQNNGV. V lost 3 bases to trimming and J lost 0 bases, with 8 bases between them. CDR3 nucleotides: TGTGCCAGCAGCTTTGGCCAGGCTAACTATGGCTACACCTTC. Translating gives CASSFGQANYGYTF.

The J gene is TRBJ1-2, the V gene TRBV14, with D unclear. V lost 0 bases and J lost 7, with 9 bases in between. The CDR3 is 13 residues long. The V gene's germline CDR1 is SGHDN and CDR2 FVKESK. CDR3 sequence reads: CASSQDSRGGYTF. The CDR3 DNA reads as TGTGCCAGCAGCCAAGACAGTCGAGGTGGCTACACCTTC.

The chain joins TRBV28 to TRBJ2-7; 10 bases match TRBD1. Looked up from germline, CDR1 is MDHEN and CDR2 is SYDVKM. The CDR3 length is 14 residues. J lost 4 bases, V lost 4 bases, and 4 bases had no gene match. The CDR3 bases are TGTGCCAGCAGTTCGACAGGGGGCTGGTACGAGCAGTACTTC. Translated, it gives CASSSTGGWYEQYF.

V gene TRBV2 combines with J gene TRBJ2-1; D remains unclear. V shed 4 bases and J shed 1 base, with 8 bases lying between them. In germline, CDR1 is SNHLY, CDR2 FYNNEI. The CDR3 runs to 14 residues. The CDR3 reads CASSGTVSYNEQFF. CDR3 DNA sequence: TGTGCCAGCAGTGGTACTGTATCCTACAATGAGCAGTTCTTC. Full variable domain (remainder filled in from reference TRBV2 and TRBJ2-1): EPEVTQTPSHQVTQMGQEVILRCVPISNHLYFYWYRQILGQKVEFLVSFYNNEISEKSEIFDDQFSVERPDGSNFTLKIRSTKLEDSAMYFCASSGTVSYNEQFFGPGTRLTVL.

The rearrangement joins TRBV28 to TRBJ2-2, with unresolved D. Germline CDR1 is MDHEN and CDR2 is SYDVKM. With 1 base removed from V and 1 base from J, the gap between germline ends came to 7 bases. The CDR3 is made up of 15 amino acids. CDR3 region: CASSLLAGNTGELFF. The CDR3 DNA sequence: TGTGCCAGCAGTTTATTGGCAGGGAACACCGGGGAGCTGTTTTTT. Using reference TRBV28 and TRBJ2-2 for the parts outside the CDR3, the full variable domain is DVKVTQSSRYLVKRTGEKVFLECVQDMDHENMFWYRQDPGLGLRLIYFSYDVKMKEKGDIPEGYSVSREKKERFSLILESASTNQTSMYLCASSLLAGNTGELFFGEGSRLTVL.

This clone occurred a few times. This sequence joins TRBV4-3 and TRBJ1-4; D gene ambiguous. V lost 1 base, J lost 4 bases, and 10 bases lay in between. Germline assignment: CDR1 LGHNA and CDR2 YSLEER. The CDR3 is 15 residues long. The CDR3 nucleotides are TGCGCCAGCAGCCAAGTGAGGGAAATTAATGAAAAACTGTTTTTT. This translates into CASSQVREINEKLFF.

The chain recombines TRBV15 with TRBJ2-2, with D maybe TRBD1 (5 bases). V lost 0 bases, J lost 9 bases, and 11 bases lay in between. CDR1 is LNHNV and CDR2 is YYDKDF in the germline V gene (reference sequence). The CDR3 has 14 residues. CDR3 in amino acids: CATSRDVWGRELFF. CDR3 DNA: TGTGCCACCAGCAGAGATGTCTGGGGCAGGGAGCTGTTTTTT.

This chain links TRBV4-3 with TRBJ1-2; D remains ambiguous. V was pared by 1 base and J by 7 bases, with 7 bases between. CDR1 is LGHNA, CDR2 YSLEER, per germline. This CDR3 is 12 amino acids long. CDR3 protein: CASSQGGIGYTF. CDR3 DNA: TGCGCCAGCAGCCAAGGAGGGATTGGCTACACCTTC.

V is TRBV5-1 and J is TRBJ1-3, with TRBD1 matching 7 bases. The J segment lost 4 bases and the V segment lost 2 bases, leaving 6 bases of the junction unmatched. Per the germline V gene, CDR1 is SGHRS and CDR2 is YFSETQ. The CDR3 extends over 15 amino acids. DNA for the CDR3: TGCGCCAGCAGCTTTATGACAGGGACGGGAAACACCATATATTTT. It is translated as CASSFMTGTGNTIYF.

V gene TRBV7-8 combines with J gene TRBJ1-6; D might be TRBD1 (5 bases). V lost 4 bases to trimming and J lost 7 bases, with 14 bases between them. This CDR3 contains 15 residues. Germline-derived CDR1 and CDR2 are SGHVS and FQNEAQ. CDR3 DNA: TGTGCCAGCAGCTGGGCAGGGAGCGGGAATTCACCCCTCCACTTT. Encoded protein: CASSWAGSGNSPLHF.

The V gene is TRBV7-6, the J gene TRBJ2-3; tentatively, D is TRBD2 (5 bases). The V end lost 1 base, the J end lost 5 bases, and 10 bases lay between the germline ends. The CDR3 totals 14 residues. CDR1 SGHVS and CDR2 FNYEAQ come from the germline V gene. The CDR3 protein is CASSLVPAGDTQYF. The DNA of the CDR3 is TGTGCCAGCAGCTTAGTCCCCGCGGGAGATACGCAGTATTTT.

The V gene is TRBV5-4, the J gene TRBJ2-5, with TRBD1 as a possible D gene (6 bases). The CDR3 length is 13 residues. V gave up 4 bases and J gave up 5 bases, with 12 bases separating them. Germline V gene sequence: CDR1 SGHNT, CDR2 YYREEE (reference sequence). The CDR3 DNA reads TGTGCCAGCAGCAAGACAGGCTGGGAGACCCAGTACTTC. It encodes CASSKTGWETQYF.

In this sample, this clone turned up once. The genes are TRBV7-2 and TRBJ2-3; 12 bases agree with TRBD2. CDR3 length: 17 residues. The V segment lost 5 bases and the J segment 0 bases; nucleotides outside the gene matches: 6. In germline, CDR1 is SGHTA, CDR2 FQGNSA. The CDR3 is CASSLGTSGPSTDTQYF. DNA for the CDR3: TGTGCCAGCAGCCTTGGGACTAGCGGGCCGAGCACAGATACGCAGTATTTT.

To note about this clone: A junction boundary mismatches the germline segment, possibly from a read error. The CDR3: CASNRQGAKEKLFF. As DNA, the CDR3 is TGTGCCAGTAACCGACAGGGGGCTAAAGAAAAACTGTTTTTT. The chain links TRBV19 to TRBJ1-4, with 10 bases matching TRBD1. The germline CDR1 and CDR2 sequences are LNHDA and SQIVND (reference sequence). The CDR3 consists of 14 residues.

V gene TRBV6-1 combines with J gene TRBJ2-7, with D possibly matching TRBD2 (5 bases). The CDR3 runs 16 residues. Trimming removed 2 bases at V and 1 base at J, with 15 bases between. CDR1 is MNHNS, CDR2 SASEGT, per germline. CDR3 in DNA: TGTGCCAGCAGTGAACCCCTGTTGACGGGATCCTACGAGCAGTACTTC. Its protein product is CASSEPLLTGSYEQYF.

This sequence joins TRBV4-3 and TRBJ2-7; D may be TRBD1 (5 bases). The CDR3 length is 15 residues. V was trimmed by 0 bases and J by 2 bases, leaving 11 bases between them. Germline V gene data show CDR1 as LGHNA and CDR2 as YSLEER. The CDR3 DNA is TGCGCCAGCAGCCAAGATGGGGCTGTTCCCTACGAGCAGTACTTC. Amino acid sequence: CASSQDGAVPYEQYF.

The CDR3 loop reads CASSIDQGFYEQYF. CDR3 in DNA: TGTGCCAGTAGTATAGATCAGGGCTTCTACGAGCAGTACTTC. This chain links TRBV19 with TRBJ2-7; possible D gene TRBD1, 5 bases. CDR1 LNHDA and CDR2 SQIVND come from the germline V gene (reference sequence). The CDR3 has 14 residues. Trimming pared 0 bases from V and 3 bases from J, leaving 9 bases between.

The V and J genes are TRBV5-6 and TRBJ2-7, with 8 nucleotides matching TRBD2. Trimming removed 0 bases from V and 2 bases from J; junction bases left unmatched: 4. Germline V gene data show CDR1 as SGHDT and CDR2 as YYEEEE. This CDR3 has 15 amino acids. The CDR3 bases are TGTGCCAGCAGCTTGGTGCGGGGGGAAACCTACGAGCAGTACTTC. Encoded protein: CASSLVRGETYEQYF.

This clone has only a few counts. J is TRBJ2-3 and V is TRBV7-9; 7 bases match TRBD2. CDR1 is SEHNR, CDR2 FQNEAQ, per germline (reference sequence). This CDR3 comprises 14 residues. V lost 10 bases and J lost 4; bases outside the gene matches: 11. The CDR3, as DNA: TGTGCCACCACTTGGGGAGGGTTGGCAGATACGCAGTATTTT. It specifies CATTWGGLADTQYF. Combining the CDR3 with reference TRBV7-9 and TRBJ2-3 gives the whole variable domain DTGVSQNPRHKITKRGQNVTFRCDPISEHNRLYWYRQTLGQGPEFLTYFQNEAQLEKSRLLSDRFSAERPKGSFSTLEIQRTEQGDSAMYLCATTWGGLADTQYFGPGTRLTVL.

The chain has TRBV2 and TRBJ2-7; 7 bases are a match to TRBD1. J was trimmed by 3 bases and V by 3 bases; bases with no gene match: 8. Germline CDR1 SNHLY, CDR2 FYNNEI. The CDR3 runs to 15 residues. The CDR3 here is CASSELRDSYYEQYF. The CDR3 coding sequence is TGTGCCAGCAGTGAGCTCCGGGACAGTTACTACGAGCAGTACTTC.

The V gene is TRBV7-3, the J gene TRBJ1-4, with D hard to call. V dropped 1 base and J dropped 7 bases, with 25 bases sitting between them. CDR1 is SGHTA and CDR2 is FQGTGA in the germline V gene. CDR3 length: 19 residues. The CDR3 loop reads CASSLMRVGGAQTGEKLFF. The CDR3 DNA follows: TGTGCCAGCAGCTTAATGAGGGTTGGAGGTGCACAAACCGGTGAAAAACTGTTTTTT.

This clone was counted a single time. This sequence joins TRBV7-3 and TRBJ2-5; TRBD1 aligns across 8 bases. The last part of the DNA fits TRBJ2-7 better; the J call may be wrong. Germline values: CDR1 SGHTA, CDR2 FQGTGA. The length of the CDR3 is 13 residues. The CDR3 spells CASSLDRGYEQYF. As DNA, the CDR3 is TGTGCCAGCAGCTTAGACAGGGGCTACGAGCAGTACTTC.

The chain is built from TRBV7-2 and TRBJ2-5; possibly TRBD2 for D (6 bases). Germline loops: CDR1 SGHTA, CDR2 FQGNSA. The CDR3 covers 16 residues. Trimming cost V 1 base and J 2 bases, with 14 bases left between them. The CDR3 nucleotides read TGTGCCAGCAGCTTAGATGGCGGGCGGGGACAAGAGACCCAGTACTTC. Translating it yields CASSLDGGRGQETQYF.

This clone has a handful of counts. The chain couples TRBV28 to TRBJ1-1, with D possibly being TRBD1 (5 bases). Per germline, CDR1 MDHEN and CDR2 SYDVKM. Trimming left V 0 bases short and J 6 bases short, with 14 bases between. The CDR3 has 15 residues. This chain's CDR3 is CASSLWQGGVAEAFF. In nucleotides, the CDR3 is TGTGCCAGCAGTTTATGGCAGGGCGGCGTCGCTGAAGCTTTCTTT.

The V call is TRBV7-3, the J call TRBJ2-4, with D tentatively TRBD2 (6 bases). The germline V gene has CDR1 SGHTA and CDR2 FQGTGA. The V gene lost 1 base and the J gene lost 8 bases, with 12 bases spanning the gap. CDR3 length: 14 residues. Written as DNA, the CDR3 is TGTGCCAGCAGCTTAAGGACGGGAGAGGACATTCAGTACTTC. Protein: CASSLRTGEDIQYF.

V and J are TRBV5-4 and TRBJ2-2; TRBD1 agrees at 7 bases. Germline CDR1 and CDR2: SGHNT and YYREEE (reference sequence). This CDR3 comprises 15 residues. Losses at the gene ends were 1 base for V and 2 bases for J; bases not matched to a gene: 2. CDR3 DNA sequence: TGTGCCAGCAGCTTGCGACAGGGAAACACCGGGGAGCTGTTTTTT. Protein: CASSLRQGNTGELFF.

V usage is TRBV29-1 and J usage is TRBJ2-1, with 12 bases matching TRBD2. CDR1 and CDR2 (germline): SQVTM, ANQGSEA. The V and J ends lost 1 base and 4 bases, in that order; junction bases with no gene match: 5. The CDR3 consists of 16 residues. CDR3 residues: CSVEAGLAGLYNEQFF. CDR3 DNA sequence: TGCAGCGTTGAAGCTGGACTAGCGGGGTTGTACAATGAGCAGTTCTTC.

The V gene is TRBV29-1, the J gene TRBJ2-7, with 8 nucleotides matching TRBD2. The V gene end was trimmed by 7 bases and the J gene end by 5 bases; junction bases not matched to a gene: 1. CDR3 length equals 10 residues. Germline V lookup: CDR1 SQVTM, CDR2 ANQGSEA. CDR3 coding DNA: TGCAGCGCGGGGGGGGACGAGCAGTACTTC. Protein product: CSAGGDEQYF.

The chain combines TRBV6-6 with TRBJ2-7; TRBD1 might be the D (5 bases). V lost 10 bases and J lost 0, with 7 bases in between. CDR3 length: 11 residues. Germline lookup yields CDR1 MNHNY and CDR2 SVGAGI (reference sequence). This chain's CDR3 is CATDSSYEQYF. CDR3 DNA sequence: TGTGCCACTGACAGCTCCTACGAGCAGTACTTC.